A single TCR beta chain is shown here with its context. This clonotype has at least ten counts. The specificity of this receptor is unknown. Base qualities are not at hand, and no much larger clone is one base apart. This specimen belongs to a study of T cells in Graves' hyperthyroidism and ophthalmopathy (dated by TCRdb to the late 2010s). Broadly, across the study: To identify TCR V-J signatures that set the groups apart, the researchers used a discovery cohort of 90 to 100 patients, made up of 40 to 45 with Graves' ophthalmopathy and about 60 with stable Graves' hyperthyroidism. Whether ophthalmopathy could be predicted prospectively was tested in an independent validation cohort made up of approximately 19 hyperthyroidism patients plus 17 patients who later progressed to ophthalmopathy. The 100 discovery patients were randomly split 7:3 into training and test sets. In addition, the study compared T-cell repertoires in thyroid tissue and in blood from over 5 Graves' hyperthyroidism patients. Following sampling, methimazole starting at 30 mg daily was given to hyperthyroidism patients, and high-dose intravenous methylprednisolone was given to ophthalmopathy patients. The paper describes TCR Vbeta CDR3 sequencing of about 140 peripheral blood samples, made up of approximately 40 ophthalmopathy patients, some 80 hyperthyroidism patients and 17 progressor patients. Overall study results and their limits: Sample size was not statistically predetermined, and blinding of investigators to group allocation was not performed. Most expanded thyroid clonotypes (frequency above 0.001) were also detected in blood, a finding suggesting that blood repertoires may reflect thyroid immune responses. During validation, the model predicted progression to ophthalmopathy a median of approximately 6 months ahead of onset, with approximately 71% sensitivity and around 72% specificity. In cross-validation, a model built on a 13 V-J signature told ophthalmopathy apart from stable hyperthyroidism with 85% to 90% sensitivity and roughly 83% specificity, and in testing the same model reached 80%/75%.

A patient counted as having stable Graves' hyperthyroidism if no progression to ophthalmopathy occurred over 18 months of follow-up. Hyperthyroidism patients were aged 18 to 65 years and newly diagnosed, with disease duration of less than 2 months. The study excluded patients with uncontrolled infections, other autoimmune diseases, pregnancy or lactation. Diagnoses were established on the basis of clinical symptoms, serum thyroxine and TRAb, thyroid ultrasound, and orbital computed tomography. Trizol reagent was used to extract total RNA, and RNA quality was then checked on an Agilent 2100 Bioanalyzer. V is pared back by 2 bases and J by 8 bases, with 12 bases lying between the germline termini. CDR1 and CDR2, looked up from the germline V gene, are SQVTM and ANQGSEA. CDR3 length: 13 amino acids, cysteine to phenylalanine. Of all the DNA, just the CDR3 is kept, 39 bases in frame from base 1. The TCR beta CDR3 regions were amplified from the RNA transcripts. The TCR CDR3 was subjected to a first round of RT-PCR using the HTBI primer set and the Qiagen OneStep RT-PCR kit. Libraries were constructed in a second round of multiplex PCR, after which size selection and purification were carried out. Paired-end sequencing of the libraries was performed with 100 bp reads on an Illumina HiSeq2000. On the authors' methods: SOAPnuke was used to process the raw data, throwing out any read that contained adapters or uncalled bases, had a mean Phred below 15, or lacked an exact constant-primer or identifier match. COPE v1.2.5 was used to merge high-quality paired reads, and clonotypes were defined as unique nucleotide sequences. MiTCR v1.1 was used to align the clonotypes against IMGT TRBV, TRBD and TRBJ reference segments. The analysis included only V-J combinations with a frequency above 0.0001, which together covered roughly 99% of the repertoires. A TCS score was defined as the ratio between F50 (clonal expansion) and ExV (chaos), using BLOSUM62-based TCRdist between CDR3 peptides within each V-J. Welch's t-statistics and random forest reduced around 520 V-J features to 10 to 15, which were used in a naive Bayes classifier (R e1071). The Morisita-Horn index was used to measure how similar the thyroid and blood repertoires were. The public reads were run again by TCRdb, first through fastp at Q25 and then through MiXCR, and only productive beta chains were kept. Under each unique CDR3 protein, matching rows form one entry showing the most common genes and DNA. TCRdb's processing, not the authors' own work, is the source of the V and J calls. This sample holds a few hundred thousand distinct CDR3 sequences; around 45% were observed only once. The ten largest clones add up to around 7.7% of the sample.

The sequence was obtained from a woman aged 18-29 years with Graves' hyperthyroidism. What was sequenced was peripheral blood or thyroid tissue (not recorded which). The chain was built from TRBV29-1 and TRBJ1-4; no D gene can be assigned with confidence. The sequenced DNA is TGCAGCGTTGAACGTTCCGGAGGGGAAAAACTGTTTTTT. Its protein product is CSVERSGGEKLFF. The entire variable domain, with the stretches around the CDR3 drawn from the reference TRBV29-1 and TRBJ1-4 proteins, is SAVISQKPSRDICQRGTSLTIQCQVDSQVTMMFWYRQQPGQSLTLIATANQGSEATYESGFVIDKFPISRPNLTFSTLTVSNMSPEDSSIYLCSVERSGGEKLFFGSGTQLSVL.